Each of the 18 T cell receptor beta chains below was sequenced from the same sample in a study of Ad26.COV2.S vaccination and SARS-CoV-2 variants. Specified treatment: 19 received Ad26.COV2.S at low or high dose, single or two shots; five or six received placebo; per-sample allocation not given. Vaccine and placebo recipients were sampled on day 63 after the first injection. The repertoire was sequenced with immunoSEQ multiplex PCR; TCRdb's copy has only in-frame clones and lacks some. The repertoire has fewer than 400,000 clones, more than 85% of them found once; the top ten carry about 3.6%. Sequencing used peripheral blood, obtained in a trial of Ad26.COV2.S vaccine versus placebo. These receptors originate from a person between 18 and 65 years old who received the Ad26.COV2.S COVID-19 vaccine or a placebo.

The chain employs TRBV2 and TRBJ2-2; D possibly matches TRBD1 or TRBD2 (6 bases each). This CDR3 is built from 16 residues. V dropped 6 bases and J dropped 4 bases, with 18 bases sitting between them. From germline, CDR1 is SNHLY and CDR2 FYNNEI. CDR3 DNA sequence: TGTGCCAGCAGGGGGGCGACTAGTTATGGCACCGGGGAGCTGTTTTTT. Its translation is CASRGATSYGTGELFF.

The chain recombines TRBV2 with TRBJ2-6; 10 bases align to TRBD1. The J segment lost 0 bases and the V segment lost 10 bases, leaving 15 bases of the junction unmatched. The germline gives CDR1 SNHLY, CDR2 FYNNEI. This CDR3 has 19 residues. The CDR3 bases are TGTGCCATCCACTACTTAGACAGGGGGCCCCGCTCTGGGGCCAACGTCCTGACTTTC. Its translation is CAIHYLDRGPRSGANVLTF. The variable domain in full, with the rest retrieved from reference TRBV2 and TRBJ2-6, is EPEVTQTPSHQVTQMGQEVILRCVPISNHLYFYWYRQILGQKVEFLVSFYNNEISEKSEIFDDQFSVERPDGSNFTLKIRSTKLEDSAMYFCAIHYLDRGPRSGANVLTFGAGSRLTVL.

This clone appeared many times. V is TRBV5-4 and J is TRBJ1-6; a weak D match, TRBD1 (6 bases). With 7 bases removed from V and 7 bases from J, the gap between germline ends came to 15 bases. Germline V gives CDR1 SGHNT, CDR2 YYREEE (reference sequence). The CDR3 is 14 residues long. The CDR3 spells CASGPGHTNSPLHF. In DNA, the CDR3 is TGTGCCAGCGGCCCGGGACATACGAATTCACCCCTCCACTTT.

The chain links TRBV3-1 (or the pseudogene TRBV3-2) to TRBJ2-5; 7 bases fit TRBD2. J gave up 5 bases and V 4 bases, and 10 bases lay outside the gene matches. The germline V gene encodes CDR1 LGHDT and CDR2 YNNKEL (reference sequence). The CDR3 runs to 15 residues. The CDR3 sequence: CASSPFGLVVETQYF. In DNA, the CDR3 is TGTGCCAGCAGCCCTTTCGGACTAGTGGTCGAGACCCAGTACTTC.

CDR3 sequence: CASSPWERGVETQYF. In DNA, the CDR3 is TGTGCCAGCAGCCCCTGGGAGCGGGGTGTTGAGACCCAGTACTTC. The genes are TRBV3-1 (or the pseudogene TRBV3-2) and TRBJ2-5; the match to TRBD2 covers 7 bases. The V gene end was trimmed by 4 bases and the J gene end by 5 bases; junction bases not matched to a gene: 10. The germline gives CDR1 LGHDT, CDR2 YNNKEL (reference sequence). This CDR3 region has 15 residues.

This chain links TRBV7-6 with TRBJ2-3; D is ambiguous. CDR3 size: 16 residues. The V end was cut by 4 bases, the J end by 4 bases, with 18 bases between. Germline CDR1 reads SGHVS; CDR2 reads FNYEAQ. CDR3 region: CASSSSPLGSADTQYF. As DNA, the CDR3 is TGTGCCAGCAGCTCCTCCCCCCTAGGGTCGGCAGATACGCAGTATTTT. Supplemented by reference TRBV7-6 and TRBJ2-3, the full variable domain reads GAGVSQSPRYKVTKRGQDVALRCDPISGHVSLYWYRQALGQGPEFLTYFNYEAQQDKSGLPNDRFSAERPEGSISTLTIQRTEQRDSAMYRCASSSSPLGSADTQYFGPGTRLTVL.

The CDR3 loop reads CSVEEGGSRSSYNEQFF. The DNA of the CDR3 is TGCAGCGTTGAAGAGGGAGGGTCCAGAAGCTCCTACAATGAGCAGTTCTTC. J is TRBJ2-1 and V is TRBV29-1; 7 nucleotides align to TRBD2. The CDR3 loop spans 17 amino acids. V lost 0 bases and J lost 0; bases outside the gene matches: 8. The V gene's germline CDR1 is SQVTM and CDR2 ANQGSEA.

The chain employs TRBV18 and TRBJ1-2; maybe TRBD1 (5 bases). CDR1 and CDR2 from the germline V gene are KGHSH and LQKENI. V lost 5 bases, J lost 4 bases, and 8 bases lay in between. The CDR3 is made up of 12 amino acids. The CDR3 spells CASSGDAYGYTF. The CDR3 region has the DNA TGTGCCAGCTCAGGGGACGCCTATGGCTACACCTTC. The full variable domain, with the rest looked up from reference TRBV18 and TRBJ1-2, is NAGVMQNPRHLVRRRGQEARLRCSPMKGHSHVYWYRQLPEEGLKFMVYLQKENIIDESGMPKERFSAEFPKEGPSILRIQQVVRGDSAAYFCASSGDAYGYTFGSGTRLTVV.

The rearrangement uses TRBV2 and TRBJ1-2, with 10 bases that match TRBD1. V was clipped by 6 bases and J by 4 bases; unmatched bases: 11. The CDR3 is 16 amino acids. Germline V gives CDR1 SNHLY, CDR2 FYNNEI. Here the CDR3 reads CASSPSDRGLGYGYTF. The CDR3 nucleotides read TGTGCCAGCAGCCCCTCCGACAGGGGGCTTGGCTATGGCTACACCTTC.

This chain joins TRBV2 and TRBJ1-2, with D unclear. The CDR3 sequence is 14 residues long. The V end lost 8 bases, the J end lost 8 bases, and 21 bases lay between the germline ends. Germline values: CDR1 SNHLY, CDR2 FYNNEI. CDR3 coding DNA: TGTGCCAGCCCCCTGGTAGGGATAGGCCTCGGCTACACCTTC. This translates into CASPLVGIGLGYTF. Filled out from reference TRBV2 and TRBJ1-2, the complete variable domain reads EPEVTQTPSHQVTQMGQEVILRCVPISNHLYFYWYRQILGQKVEFLVSFYNNEISEKSEIFDDQFSVERPDGSNFTLKIRSTKLEDSAMYFCASPLVGIGLGYTFGSGTRLTVV.

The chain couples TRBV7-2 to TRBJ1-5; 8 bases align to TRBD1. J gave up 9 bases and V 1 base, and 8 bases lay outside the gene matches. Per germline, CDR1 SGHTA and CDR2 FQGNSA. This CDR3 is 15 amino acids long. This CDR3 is CASSLVGQGLGPQHF. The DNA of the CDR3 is TGTGCCAGCAGCTTAGTAGGACAGGGCCTGGGGCCCCAGCATTTT.

The CDR3 coding sequence is TGTGCCAGCAGCTTAGAGGGGGGCCTCTCTGGAAACACCATATATTTT. The encoded protein is CASSLEGGLSGNTIYF. The V call is TRBV7-2, the J call TRBJ1-3; maybe TRBD1 (6 bases). V shed 1 base and J shed 0 bases, with 10 bases lying between them. Germline CDR1 reads SGHTA; CDR2 reads FQGNSA. The CDR3 covers 16 residues.

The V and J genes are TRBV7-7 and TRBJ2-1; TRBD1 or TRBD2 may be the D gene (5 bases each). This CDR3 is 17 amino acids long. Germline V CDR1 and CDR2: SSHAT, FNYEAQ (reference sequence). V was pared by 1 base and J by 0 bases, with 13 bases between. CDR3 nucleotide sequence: TGTGCCAGCAGCTTAGGGGGGATAGGGAGCTCCTACAATGAGCAGTTCTTC. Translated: CASSLGGIGSSYNEQFF.

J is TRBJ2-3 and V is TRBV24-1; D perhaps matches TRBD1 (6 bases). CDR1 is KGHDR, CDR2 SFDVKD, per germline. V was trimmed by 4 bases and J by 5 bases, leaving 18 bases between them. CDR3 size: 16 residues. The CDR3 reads CATSDSGTYPQDTQYF. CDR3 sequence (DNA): TGTGCCACCAGTGACTCCGGGACATACCCGCAAGATACGCAGTATTTT.

CDR3 loop: CASSEARGTDTDTQYF. Here the CDR3 DNA reads TGTGCCAGCAGTGAAGCGCGCGGGACAGACACAGATACGCAGTATTTT. The chain uses TRBV6-1 and TRBJ2-3; D might be TRBD1 (7 bases). Germline CDR1 is MNHNS and CDR2 is SASEGT. The CDR3 totals 16 residues. The V and J ends lost 0 bases and 2 bases respectively, with 12 bases between them.

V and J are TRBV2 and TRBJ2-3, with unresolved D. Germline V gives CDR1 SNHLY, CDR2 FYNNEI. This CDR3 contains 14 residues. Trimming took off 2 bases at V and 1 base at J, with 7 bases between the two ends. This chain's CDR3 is CASSERVGTDTQYF. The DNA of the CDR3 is TGTGCCAGCAGTGAAAGGGTAGGCACAGATACGCAGTATTTT.

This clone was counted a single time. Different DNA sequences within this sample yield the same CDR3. The CDR3 sequence is CATSRVGNGYTF. DNA for the CDR3: TGTGCCACCAGCAGAGTTGGGAATGGCTACACCTTC. This chain connects TRBV15 to TRBJ1-2, with D unclear. Germline V gene data show CDR1 as LNHNV and CDR2 as YYDKDF (reference sequence). Trimming removed 1 base from V and 6 bases from J, with 6 bases in between. The CDR3 length is 12 residues.

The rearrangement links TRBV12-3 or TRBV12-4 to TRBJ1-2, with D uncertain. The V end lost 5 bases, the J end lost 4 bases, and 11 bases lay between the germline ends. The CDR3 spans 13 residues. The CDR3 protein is CASSPPLGYGYTF. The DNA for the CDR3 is TGTGCCAGCAGTCCCCCCTTGGGCTATGGCTACACCTTC.